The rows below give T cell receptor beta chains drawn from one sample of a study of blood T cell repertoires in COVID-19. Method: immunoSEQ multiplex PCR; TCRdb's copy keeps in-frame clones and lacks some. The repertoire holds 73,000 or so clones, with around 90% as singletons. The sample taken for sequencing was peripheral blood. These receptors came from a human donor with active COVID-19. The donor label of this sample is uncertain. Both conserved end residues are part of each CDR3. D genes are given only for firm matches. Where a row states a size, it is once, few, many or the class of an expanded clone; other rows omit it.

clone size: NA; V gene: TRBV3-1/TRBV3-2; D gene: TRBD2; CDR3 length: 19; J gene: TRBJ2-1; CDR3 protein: CASSQDRARLAGDLNEQFF; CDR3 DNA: TGTGCCAGCAGCCAAGATCGAGCGAGACTAGCGGGAGACCTGAATGAGCAGTTCTTC
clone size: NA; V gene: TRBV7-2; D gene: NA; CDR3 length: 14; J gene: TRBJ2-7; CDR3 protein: CASSSQTGSYEQYF; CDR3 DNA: TGTGCCAGCAGCTCCCAGACAGGTTCCTACGAGCAGTACTTC
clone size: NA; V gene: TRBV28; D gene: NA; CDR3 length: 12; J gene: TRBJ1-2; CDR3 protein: CASSYREWGYTF; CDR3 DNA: TGTGCCAGCAGTTACAGGGAATGGGGCTACACCTTC
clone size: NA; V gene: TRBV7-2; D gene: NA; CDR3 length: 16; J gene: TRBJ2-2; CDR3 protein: CASSLGSQATTGELFF; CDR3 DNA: TGTGCCAGCAGCTTAGGCTCACAGGCAACTACCGGGGAGCTGTTTTTT
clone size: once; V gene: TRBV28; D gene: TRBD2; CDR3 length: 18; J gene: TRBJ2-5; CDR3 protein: CASRGGRGTSGTQETQYF; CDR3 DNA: TGTGCCAGCAGGGGGGGTCGTGGGACTAGCGGGACACAAGAGACCCAGTACTTC
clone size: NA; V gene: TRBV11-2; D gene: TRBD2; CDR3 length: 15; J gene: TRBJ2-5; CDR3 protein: CASSSQGSGGETQYF; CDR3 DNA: TGTGCCAGCAGCTCGCAGGGTAGCGGGGGAGAGACCCAGTACTTC
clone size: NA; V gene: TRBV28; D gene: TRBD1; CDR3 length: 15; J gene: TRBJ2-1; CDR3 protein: CASSSPRGLRDEQFF; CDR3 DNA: TGTGCCAGCAGTTCCCCGAGGGGGCTAAGGGATGAGCAGTTCTTC
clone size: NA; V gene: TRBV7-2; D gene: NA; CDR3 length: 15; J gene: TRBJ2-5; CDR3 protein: CASSLVVVAGETQYF; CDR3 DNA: TGTGCCAGCAGCTTAGTAGTTGTGGCGGGAGAGACCCAGTACTTC
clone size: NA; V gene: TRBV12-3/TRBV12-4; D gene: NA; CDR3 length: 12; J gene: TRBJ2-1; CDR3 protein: CASTEGGVIQFF; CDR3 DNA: TGTGCCAGCACCGAAGGGGGGGTCATCCAGTTCTTC
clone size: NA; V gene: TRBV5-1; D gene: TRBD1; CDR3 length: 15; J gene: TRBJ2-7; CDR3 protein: CASSLRGTDTYEQYF; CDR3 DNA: TGCGCCAGCAGCTTAAGGGGGACAGATACCTACGAGCAGTACTTC
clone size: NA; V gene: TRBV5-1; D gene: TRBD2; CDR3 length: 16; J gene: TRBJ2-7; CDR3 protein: CASSLDLLAGVPEQYF; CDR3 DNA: TGCGCCAGCAGCTTGGATCTCCTAGCGGGAGTACCCGAGCAGTACTTC
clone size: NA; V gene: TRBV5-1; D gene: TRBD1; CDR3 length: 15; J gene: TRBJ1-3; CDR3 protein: CASSTTGGTGNTIYF; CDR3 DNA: TGCGCCAGCAGCACCACAGGGGGCACTGGAAACACCATATATTTT
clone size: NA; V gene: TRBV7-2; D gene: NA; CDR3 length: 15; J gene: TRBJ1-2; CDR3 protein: CASSLGPTANYGYTF; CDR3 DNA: TGTGCCAGCAGCTTAGGGCCAACAGCTAACTATGGCTACACCTTC
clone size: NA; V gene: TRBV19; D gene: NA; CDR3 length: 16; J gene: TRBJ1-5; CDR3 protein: CASSIGFRGKDQPQHF; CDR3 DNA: TGTGCCAGTAGTATTGGTTTCCGGGGGAAGGATCAGCCCCAGCATTTT
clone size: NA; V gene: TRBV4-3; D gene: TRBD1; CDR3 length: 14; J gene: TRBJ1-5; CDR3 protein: CASSPGTGFQPQHF; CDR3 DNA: TGCGCCAGCAGCCCAGGGACAGGGTTTCAGCCCCAGCATTTT
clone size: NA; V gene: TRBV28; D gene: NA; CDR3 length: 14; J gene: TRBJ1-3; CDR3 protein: CASSRGGSGNTIYF; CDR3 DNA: TGTGCCAGCAGTCGCGGTGGGTCTGGAAACACCATATATTTT
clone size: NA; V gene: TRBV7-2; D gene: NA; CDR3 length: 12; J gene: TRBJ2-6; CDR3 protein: CASSPNGVVLTF; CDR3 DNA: TGTGCCAGCAGCCCCAACGGGGTAGTCCTGACTTTC
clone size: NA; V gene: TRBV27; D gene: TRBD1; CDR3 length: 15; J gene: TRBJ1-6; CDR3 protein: CASRGGQGITSPLHF; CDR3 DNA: TGTGCCAGCAGGGGAGGACAGGGAATTACTTCACCCCTCCACTTT
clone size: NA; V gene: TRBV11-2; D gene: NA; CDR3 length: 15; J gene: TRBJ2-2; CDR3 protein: CASSRGPADTGELFF; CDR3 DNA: TGTGCCAGCAGCAGGGGTCCGGCGGACACCGGGGAGCTGTTTTTT
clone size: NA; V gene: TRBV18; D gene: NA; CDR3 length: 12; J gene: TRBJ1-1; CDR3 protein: CASSPQGTEAFF; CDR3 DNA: TGTGCCAGCTCACCGCAGGGGACTGAAGCTTTCTTT
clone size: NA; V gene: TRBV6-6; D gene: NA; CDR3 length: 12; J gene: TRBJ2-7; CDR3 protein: CASSLDSYEQYF; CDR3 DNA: TGTGCCAGCAGCCTAGACTCCTACGAGCAGTACTTC
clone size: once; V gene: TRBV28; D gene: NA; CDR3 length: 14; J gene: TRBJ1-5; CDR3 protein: CASREGISNQPQHF; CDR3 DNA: TGTGCCAGCAGGGAGGGTATTAGCAATCAGCCCCAGCATTTT
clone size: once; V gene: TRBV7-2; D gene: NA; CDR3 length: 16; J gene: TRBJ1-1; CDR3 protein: CASSPDGGGRNTEAFF; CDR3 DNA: TGTGCCAGCAGCCCCGACGGGGGGGGCCGGAACACTGAAGCTTTCTTT
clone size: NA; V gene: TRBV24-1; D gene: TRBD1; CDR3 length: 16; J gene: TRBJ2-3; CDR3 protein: CATSDPTDRDTDTQYF; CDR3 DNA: TGTGCCACCAGTGATCCCACGGACAGGGACACAGATACGCAGTATTTT
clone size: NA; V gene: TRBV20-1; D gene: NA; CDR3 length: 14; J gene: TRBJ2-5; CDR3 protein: CSASRGSILETQYF; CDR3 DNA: TGCAGTGCTAGTAGAGGGTCCATCCTAGAGACCCAGTACTTC
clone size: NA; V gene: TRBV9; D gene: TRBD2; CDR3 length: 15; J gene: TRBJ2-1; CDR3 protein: CASSVLAGNYNEQFF; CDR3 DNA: TGTGCCAGCAGCGTATTAGCGGGGAACTACAATGAGCAGTTCTTC
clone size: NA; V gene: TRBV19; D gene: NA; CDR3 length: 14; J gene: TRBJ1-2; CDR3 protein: CASSETEWLGGYTF; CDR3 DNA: TGTGCCAGTAGTGAGACAGAGTGGCTCGGGGGCTACACCTTC
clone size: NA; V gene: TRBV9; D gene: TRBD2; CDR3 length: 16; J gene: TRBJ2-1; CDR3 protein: CASSVGLAGAGNEQFF; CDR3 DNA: TGTGCCAGCAGCGTAGGGCTAGCGGGAGCGGGCAATGAGCAGTTCTTC
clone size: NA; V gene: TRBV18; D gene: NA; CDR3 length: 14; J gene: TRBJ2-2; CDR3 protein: CASSPPSSKGELFF; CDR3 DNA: TGTGCCAGCTCACCACCGAGCTCAAAAGGGGAGCTGTTTTTT
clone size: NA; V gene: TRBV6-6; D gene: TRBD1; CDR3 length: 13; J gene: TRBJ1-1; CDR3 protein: CASSSDRDTEAFF; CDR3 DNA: TGTGCCAGCAGTTCGGACAGGGACACTGAAGCTTTCTTT
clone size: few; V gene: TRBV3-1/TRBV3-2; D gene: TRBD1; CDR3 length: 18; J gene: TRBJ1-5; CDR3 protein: CASSQGDRGPYSNQPQHF; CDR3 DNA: TGTGCCAGCAGCCAAGGTGACAGGGGCCCGTATAGCAATCAGCCCCAGCATTTT
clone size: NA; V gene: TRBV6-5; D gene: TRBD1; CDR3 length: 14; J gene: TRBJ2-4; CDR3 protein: CASRDLTGGNIQYF; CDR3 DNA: TGTGCCAGCAGGGACCTGACAGGGGGGAACATTCAGTACTTC
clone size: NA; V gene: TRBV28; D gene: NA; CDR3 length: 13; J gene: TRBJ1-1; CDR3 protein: CASRPQGITEAFF; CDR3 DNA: TGTGCCAGCAGACCCCAGGGGATCACTGAAGCTTTCTTT
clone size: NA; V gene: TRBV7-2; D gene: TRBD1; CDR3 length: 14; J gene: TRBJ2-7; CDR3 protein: CASSLMQGASEQYF; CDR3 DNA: TGTGCCAGCAGCTTAATGCAGGGGGCTTCCGAGCAGTACTTC
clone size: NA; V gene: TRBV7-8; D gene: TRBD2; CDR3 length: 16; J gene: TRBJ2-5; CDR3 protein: CASSLWWAGGQETQYF; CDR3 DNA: TGTGCCAGCAGCTTATGGTGGGCGGGAGGGCAAGAGACCCAGTACTTC
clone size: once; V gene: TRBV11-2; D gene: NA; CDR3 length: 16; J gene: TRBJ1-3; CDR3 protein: CASSPGQFRSGNTIYF; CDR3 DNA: TGTGCCAGCAGCCCCGGACAGTTCCGCTCTGGAAACACCATATATTTT
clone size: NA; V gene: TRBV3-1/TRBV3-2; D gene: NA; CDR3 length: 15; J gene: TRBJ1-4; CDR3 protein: CASRAHGRGNEKLFF; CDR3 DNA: TGTGCCAGCAGGGCCCACGGACGAGGGAATGAAAAACTGTTTTTT
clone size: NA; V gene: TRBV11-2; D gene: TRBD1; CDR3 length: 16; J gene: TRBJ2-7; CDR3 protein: CASSGIQGRGSGEQYF; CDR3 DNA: TGTGCCAGCAGCGGGATACAGGGCAGGGGGTCGGGGGAGCAGTACTTC
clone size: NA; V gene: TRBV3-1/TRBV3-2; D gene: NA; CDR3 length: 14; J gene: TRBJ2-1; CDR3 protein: CASSLRGDYNEQFF; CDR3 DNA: TGTGCCAGCAGTCTGCGGGGCGACTACAATGAGCAGTTCTTC
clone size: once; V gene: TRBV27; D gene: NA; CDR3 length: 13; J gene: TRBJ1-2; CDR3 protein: CASSFNSGSGYTF; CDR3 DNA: TGTGCCAGCAGTTTCAACTCCGGGTCTGGCTACACCTTC
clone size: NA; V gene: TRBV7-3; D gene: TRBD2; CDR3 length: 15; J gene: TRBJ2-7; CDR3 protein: CASSLSGGDSYEQYF; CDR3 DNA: TGTGCCAGCAGCTTATCGGGAGGGGACTCCTACGAGCAGTACTTC
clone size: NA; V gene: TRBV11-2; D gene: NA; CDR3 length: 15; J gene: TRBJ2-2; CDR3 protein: CASSLRSVGAGELFF; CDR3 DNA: TGTGCCAGCAGCCTAAGATCTGTTGGAGCCGGGGAGCTGTTTTTT
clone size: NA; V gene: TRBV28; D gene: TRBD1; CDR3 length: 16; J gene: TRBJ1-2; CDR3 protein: CASSSHSTGAAYGYTF; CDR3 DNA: TGTGCCAGCAGTTCTCACTCGACAGGGGCCGCCTATGGCTACACCTTC